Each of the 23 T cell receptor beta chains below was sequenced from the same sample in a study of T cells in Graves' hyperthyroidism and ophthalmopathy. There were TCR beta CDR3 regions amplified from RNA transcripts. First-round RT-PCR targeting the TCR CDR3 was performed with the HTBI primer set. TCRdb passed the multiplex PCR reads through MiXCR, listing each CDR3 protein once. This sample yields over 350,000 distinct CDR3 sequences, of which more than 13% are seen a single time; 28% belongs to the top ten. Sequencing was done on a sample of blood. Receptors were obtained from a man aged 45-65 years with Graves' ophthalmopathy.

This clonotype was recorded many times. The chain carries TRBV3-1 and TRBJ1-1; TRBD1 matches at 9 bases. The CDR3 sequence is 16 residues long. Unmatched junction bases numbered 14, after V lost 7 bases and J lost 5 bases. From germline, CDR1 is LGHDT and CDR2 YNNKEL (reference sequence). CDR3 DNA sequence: TGTGCCAGCACCTCGGGACAGGGAGTTTCGAGGACTGAAGCTTTCTTT. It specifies CASTSGQGVSRTEAFF.

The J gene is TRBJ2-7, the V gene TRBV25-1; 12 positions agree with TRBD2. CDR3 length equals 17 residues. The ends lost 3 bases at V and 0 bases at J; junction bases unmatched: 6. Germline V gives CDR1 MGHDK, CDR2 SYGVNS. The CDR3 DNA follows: TGTGCCAGCAGTGATAAAACTAGCGGGAGGTTCTCCTACGAGCAGTACTTC. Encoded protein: CASSDKTSGRFSYEQYF.

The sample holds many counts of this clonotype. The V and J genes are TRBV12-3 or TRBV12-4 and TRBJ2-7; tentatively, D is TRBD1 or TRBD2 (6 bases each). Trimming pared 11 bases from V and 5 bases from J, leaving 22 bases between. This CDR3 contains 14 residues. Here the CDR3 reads CAPPLRDTAHEQYF. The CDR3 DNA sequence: TGTGCCCCCCCCTTGCGGGACACCGCTCACGAGCAGTACTTC.

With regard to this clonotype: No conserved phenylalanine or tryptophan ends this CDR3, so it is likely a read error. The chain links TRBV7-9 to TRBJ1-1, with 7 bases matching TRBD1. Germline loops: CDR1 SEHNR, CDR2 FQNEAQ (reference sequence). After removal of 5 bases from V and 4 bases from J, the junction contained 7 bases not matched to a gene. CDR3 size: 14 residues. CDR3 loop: CASSRNQGVTEAFL. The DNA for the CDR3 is TGTGCCAGCAGCCGCAATCAGGGGGTCACTGAAGCTTTCCTT.

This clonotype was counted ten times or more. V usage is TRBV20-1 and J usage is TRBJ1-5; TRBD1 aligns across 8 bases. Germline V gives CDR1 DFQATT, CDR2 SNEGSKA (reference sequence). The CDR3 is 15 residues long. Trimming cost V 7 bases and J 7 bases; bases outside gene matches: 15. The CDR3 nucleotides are TGCAGTGTGAGTTTCAGGGGGCGGACCAACCAGCCCCAGCATTTT. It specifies CSVSFRGRTNQPQHF.

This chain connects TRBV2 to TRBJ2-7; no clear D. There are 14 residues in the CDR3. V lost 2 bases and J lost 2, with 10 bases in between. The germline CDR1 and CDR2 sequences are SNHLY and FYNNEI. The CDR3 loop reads CASSEFRFPYEQYF. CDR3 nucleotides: TGTGCCAGCAGTGAATTTAGGTTTCCCTACGAGCAGTACTTC.

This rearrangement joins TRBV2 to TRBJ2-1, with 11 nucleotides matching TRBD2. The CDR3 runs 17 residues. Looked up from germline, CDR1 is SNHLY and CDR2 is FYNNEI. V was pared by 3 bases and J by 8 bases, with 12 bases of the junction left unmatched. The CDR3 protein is CASSDGYWVAGGYEQFF. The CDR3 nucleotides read TGTGCCAGCAGTGACGGTTATTGGGTAGCGGGAGGGTATGAGCAGTTCTTC.

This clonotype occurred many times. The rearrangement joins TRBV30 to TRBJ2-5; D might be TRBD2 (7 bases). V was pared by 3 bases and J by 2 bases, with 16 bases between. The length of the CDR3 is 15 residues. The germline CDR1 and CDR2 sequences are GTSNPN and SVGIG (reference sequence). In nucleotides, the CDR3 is TGTGCCTGGAGGCAGCGGGACAATTTGCAAGAGACCCAGTACTTC. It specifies CAWRQRDNLQETQYF.

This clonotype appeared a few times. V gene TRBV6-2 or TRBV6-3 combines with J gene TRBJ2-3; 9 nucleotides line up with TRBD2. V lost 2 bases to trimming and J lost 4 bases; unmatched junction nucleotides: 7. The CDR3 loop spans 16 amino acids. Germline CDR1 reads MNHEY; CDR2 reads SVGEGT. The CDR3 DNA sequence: TGTGCCAGCAGTTACCTGCGCGGGACTAGCCCAGATACGCAGTATTTT. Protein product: CASSYLRGTSPDTQYF.

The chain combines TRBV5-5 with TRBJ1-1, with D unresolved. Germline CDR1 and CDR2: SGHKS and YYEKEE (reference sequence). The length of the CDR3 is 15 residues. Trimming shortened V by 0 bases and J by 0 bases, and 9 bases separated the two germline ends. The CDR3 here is CASSLVSGMNTEAFF. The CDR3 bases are TGTGCCAGCAGCTTGGTGAGCGGCATGAACACTGAAGCTTTCTTT.

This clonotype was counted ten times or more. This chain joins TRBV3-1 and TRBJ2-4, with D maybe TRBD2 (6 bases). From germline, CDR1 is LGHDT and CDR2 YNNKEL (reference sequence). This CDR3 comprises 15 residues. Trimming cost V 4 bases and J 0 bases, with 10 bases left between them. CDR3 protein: CASSRGTLAKNIQYF. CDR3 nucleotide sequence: TGTGCCAGCAGCCGGGGGACTCTAGCCAAAAACATTCAGTACTTC.

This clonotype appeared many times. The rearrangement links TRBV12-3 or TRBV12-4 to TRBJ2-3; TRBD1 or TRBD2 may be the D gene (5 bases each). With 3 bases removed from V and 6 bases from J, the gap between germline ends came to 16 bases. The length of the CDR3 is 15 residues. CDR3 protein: CASSFGTRVGDTQYF. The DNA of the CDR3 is TGTGCCAGCAGTTTCGGGACGCGAGTGGGCGATACGCAGTATTTT.

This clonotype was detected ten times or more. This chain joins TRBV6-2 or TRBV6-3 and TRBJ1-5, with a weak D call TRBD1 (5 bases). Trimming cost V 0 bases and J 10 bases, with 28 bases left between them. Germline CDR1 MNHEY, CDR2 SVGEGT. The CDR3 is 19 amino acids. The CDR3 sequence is CASSYSIGEQGVLLLPQHF. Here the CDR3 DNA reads TGTGCCAGCAGTTACTCGATTGGTGAGCAGGGCGTATTATTACTACCCCAGCATTTT.

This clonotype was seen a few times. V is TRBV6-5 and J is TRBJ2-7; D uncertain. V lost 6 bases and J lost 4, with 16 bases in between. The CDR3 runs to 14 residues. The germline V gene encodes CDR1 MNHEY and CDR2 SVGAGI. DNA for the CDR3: TGTGCCAGCAGCGACTGGAGAGCAGCATACGAGCAGTACTTC. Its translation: CASSDWRAAYEQYF.

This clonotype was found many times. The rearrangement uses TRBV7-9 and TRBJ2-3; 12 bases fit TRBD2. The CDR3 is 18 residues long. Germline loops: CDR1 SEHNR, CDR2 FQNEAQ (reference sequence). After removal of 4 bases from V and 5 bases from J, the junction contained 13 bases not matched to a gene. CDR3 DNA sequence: TGTGCCAGCAGCTCCTCAATAACTAGCGGGAGGCGAGGAGATACGCAGTATTTT. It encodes CASSSSITSGRRGDTQYF. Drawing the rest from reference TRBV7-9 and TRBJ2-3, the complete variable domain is DTGVSQNPRHKITKRGQNVTFRCDPISEHNRLYWYRQTLGQGPEFLTYFQNEAQLEKSRLLSDRFSAERPKGSFSTLEIQRTEQGDSAMYLCASSSSITSGRRGDTQYFGPGTRLTVL.

As DNA, the CDR3 is TGTGCCAGCCCGGTGCCCCTCCCCAACGAGCAGTACTTC. This codes for CASPVPLPNEQYF. The chain uses TRBV12-3 or TRBV12-4 and TRBJ2-7; the D is unclear. V dropped 8 bases and J dropped 5 bases, with 16 bases sitting between them. The CDR3 extends over 13 amino acids.

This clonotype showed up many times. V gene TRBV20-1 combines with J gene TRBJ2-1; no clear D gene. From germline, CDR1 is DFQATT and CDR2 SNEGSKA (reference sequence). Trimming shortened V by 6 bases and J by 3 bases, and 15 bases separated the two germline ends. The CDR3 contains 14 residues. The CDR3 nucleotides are TGCAGTGCAAAGGCTTACACAAACTACAATGAGCAGTTCTTC. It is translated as CSAKAYTNYNEQFF.

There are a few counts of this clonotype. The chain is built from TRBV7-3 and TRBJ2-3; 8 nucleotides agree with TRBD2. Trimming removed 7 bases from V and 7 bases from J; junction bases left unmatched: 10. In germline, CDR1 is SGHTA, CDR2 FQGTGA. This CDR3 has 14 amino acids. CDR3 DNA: TGTGCCAGCACGAGGGGAGCGGGAGTCAATACGCAGTATTTT. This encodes CASTRGAGVNTQYF.

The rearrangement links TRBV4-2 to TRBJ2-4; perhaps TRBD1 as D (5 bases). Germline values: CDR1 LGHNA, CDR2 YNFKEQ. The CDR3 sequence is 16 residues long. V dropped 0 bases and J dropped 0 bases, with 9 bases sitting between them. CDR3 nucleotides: TGTGCCAGCAGCCAAGAGGACACTCTAGCCAAAAACATTCAGTACTTC. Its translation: CASSQEDTLAKNIQYF.

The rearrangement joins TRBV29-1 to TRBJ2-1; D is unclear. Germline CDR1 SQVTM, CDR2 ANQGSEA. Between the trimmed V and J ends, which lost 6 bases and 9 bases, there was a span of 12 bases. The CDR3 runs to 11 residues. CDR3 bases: TGCAGCGTCGTGCTAGAGGTTGAGCAGTTCTTC. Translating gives CSVVLEVEQFF.

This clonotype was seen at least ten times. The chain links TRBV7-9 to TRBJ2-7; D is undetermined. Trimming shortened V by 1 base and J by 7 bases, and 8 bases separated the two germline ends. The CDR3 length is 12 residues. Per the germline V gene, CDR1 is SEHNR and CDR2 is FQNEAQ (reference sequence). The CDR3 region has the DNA TGTGCCAGCAGCTTAGAAGTTTTTGAGCAGTACTTC. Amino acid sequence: CASSLEVFEQYF.

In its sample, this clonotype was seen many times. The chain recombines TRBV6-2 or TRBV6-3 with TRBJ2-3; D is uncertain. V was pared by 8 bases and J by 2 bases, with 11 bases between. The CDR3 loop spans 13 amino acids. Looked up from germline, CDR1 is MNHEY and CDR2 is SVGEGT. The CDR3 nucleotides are TGTGCCAGCGTTGGGGTGTCCACAGATACGCAGTATTTT. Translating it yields CASVGVSTDTQYF.

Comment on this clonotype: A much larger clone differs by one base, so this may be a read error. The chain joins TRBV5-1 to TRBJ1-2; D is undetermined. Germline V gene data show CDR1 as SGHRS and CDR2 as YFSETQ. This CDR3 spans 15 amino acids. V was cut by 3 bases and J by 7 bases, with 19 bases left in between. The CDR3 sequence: CASSWGESSGVGYTF. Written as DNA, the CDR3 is TGCGCCAGCAGCTGGGGAGAGTCCTCCGGGGTTGGCTACACCTTC.